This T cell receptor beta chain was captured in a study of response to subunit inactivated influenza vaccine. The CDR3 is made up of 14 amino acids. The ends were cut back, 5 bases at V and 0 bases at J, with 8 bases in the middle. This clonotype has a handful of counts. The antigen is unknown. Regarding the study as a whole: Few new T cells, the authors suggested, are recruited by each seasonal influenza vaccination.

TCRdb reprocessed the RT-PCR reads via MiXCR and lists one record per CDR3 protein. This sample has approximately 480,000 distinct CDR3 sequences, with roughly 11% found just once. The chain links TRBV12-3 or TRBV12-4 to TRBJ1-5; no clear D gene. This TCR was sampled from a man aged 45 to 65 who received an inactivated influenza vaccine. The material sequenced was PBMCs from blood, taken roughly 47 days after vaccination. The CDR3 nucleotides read TGTGCCAGCAGTCCCCAGTTTAGCAATCAGCCCCAGCATTTT. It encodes CASSPQFSNQPQHF.